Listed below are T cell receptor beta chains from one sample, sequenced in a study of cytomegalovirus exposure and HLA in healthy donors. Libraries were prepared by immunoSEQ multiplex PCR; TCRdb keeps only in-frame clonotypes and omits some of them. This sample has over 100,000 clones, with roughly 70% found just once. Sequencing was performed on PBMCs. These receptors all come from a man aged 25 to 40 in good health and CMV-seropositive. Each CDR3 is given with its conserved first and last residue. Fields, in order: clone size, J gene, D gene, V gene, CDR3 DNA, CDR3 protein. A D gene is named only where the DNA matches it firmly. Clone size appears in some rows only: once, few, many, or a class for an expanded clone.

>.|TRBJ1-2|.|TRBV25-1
TGTGCCAGCAGTGAATTTTTTCGTGGCGGGGATCGGTATGGCTACACCTTC
CASSEFFRGGDRYGYTF
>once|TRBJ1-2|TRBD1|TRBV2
TGTGCCAGCAGTAGGGACAGGGAAGGCTATGGCTACACCTTC
CASSRDREGYGYTF
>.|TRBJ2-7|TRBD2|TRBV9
TGTGCCAGCAGCGCCGGGACTACCCCTTCCTACGAGCAGTACTTC
CASSAGTTPSYEQYF
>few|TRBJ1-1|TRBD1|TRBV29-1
TGCAGCGTGGCCCATACAGGGGGCACTGAAGCTTTCTTT
CSVAHTGGTEAFF
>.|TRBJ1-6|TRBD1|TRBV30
TGTGCCTGGAGTGAACCAGGGGGTACCCTCCACTTT
CAWSEPGGTLHF
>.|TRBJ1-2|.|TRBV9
TGTGCCAGCAGCGTAGAGGAGGCAGGGGTGTACTATGGCTACACCTTC
CASSVEEAGVYYGYTF
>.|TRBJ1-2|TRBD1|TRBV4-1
TGCGCCAGCAGCCCCTCTGGGACAGGGGGCGGCTATGGCTACACCTTC
CASSPSGTGGGYGYTF
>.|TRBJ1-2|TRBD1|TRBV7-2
TGTGCCAGCAGCTTAGAACAGGGGTCCAGTGGCTACACCTTC
CASSLEQGSSGYTF
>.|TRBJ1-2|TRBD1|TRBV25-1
TGTGCCAGCAGTTTGGGACAGTCCTATGGCTACACCTTC
CASSLGQSYGYTF
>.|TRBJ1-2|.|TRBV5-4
TGTGCCAGCAGCCCCGGGGAGGTCTATGGCTACACCTTC
CASSPGEVYGYTF
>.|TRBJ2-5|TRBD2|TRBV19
TGTGCCAGTAGTAAAGGGACTAGCGGGAGTCAAGAGACCCAGTACTTC
CASSKGTSGSQETQYF
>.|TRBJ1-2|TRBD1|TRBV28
TGTGCCAGCAGTCTGGACAGGGGTAACTATGGCTACACCTTC
CASSLDRGNYGYTF
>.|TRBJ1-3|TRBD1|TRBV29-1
TGCAGCGGACTCGGACAGGGCGGAAATGGAAACACCATATATTTT
CSGLGQGGNGNTIYF
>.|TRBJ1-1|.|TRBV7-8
TGTGCCAGCAGCTTAGTCAGAAGTGGAGCGGGGCCTATTAAAGCTTTCTTT
CASSLVRSGAGPIKAFF
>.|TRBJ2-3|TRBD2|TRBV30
TGTGCCTGGATCTTGAGCGGGAGGAGTGATACGCAGTATTTT
CAWILSGRSDTQYF
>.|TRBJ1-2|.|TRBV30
TGTGCCTGGAACCCCTGGGCAGGGGATGGCTACACCTTC
CAWNPWAGDGYTF
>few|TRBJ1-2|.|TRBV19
TGTGCCAGTAGTAATTCAGGGGTAGACTATGGCTACACCTTC
CASSNSGVDYGYTF
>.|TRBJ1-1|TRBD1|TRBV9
TGTGCCAGCAGCGGAACGACAGGGGGGAACACTGAAGCTTTCTTT
CASSGTTGGNTEAFF
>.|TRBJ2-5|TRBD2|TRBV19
TGTGCCAGTAGTATGGAGGTACTAGCGGGAGGCCCCGGTGAAGAGACCCAGTACTTC
CASSMEVLAGGPGEETQYF
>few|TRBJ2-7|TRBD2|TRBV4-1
TGCGCCAGCAGCAGACTAGCGGGGGGAAACGAGCAGTACTTC
CASSRLAGGNEQYF
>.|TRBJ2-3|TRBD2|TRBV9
TGTGCCAGCAGCGTACTAGCGGGCCCGTTCACAGATACGCAGTATTTT
CASSVLAGPFTDTQYF
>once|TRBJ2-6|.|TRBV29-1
TGCAGCGTTGAAGGAGGGACATCTGGGGCCAACGTCCTGACTTTC
CSVEGGTSGANVLTF
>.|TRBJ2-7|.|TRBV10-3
TGTGCCATCAGTGAAACCTACGAGCAGTACTTC
CAISETYEQYF
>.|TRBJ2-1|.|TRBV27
TGTGCCAGTCAACAGGGATACTCCTACAATGAGCAGTTCTTC
CASQQGYSYNEQFF
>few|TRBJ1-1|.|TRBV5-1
TGCGCCAGCAGCTTTTCCCAGGGGAACACTGAAGCTTTCTTT
CASSFSQGNTEAFF
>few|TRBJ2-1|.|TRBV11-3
TGTGCCAGCAGCCGCGGGTTGGATGGGGGAGGTGATGAGCAGTTCTTC
CASSRGLDGGGDEQFF
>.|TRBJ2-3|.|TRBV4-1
TGCGCCAGCAGCCAAGATCTGGGGGAGGGGGTTCCGGATACGCAGTATTTT
CASSQDLGEGVPDTQYF
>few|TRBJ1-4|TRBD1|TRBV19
TGTGCCAGTAGTATCTGGGACAGGGCTGATGAAAAACTGTTTTTT
CASSIWDRADEKLFF
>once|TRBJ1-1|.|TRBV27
TGTGCCAGCAGTTTCCTAGGGGAGGTTGAAGCTTTCTTT
CASSFLGEVEAFF
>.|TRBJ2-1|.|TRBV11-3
TGTGCCAGCAGCTTAAGAGGGAGTAGTAATGAGCAGTTCTTC
CASSLRGSSNEQFF
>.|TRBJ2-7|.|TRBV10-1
TGCGCCAGCAGTGGCCCTGGGCCTACCGAGCAGTACTTC
CASSGPGPTEQYF
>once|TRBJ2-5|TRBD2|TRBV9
TGTGCCAGCAGCCCCCGACTAGCGGTGTACCAAGAGACCCAGTACTTC
CASSPRLAVYQETQYF
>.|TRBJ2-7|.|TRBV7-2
TGTGCCAGCAGCTTAAACCCCACGACAGGTACCTACGAGCAGTACTTC
CASSLNPTTGTYEQYF
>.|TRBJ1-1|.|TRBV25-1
TGTGCCAGCAGTGCTGACATCATGAACACTGAAGCTTTCTTT
CASSADIMNTEAFF
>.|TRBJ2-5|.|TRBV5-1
TGCGCCAGCAGCTCCTTCCCAGGACTATCAGGGAAGGGGGCGGAGACCCAGTACTTC
CASSSFPGLSGKGAETQYF